The rows below give T cell receptor beta chains drawn from one sample of a study of brain T cells in children with intractable seizures. TCRdb keeps only in-frame clones here, not all; method: immunoSEQ multiplex PCR. The table lists hundreds of thousands of clones, 93% of them singletons. The specimen was peripheral blood, collected 4 to 5 months after surgery. These receptor sequences come from a boy in the first two years of life with tuberous sclerosis and intractable seizures. Each CDR3 is given without its conserved first and last residue. Each record gives: V gene, CDR3 protein.

v_call: TRBV3-1/TRBV3-2; cdr3_aa: ASSPVGGTEAF
v_call: TRBV3-1/TRBV3-2; cdr3_aa: ASSRRSGQGGHNEQF
v_call: TRBV7-9; cdr3_aa: ASSFVPNRVDYGYT
v_call: TRBV11-3; cdr3_aa: ASSTRQWEWGNEQF
v_call: TRBV3-1/TRBV3-2; cdr3_aa: ASSRGSSEQY
v_call: TRBV6-5; cdr3_aa: ASNSDYYGYT
v_call: TRBV5-6; cdr3_aa: ASSWGLAGDTQY
v_call: TRBV13; cdr3_aa: ASSLVSQGAYTDTQY
v_call: TRBV5-1; cdr3_aa: ASSLDRAGAYNEQF
v_call: TRBV9; cdr3_aa: ASSQGVNEQF
v_call: TRBV27; cdr3_aa: ASSTVHRPVGGYT
v_call: TRBV7-9; cdr3_aa: ASSLNRLAKGNEQF
v_call: TRBV2; cdr3_aa: ASRGLIVQETQY
v_call: TRBV19; cdr3_aa: ASREAGGGATKNIQY
v_call: TRBV12-3/TRBV12-4; cdr3_aa: ASSQTVEQF
v_call: TRBV19; cdr3_aa: ASSRTGGGGELF
v_call: TRBV2; cdr3_aa: ASSDRAAQETQY
v_call: TRBV30; cdr3_aa: AWSEGRGYEQF
v_call: TRBV19; cdr3_aa: ASSRRALDSYNEQF
v_call: TRBV3-1/TRBV3-2; cdr3_aa: ASSPRQGVGANVLT
v_call: TRBV7-7; cdr3_aa: ASSRQGYNEQF
v_call: TRBV25-1; cdr3_aa: ASSHSVSLTEAF
v_call: TRBV5-8; cdr3_aa: ASRSAGGRGANVLT
v_call: TRBV7-2; cdr3_aa: ASSEAAGMNTGELF
v_call: TRBV7-2; cdr3_aa: ASSPSEGAGQPQH
v_call: TRBV28; cdr3_aa: ASMGGAMGKNIQY
v_call: TRBV7-2; cdr3_aa: ASSPTGRMGTEAF
v_call: TRBV9; cdr3_aa: ASSPRSGTNNSPLH
v_call: TRBV3-1/TRBV3-2; cdr3_aa: ASSQGRVGGYT
v_call: TRBV28; cdr3_aa: ASSLTLGPANYGYT
v_call: TRBV19; cdr3_aa: ASSIPVGSGGEKLF
v_call: TRBV23-1; cdr3_aa: ASSLRPKATDTQY
v_call: TRBV2; cdr3_aa: ASRSAGLATQY
v_call: TRBV2; cdr3_aa: ASRTRTSYNEQF
v_call: TRBV11-2; cdr3_aa: ASSAIAGPGPD
v_call: TRBV5-1; cdr3_aa: ASSFDPLSSYEQY
v_call: TRBV4-2; cdr3_aa: ASSQNDRSNTEAF
v_call: TRBV4-1; cdr3_aa: ASSQVQEHLYEQY
v_call: TRBV3-1/TRBV3-2; cdr3_aa: ASSQAYEQY
v_call: TRBV4-1; cdr3_aa: ASSQGFFRDRGPGNTIY
v_call: TRBV30; cdr3_aa: AWSDGTSRNEQF
v_call: TRBV27; cdr3_aa: ASSLRTGYGYT
v_call: TRBV2; cdr3_aa: ASSERGRYGYT
v_call: TRBV19; cdr3_aa: ASDDRGRTEAF
v_call: TRBV7-9; cdr3_aa: ASSWPPLASGHGDEQF
v_call: TRBV27; cdr3_aa: ASSRQGPTEAF
v_call: TRBV30; cdr3_aa: AWSYHTGGNSPLH
v_call: TRBV5-1; cdr3_aa: ASSLVGEETQY
v_call: TRBV5-6; cdr3_aa: ASSLSGSFYEQY
v_call: TRBV7-8; cdr3_aa: ASSLRRGYNQPQH
v_call: TRBV6-5; cdr3_aa: ASSWDNSYEQY
v_call: TRBV19; cdr3_aa: ASSIRENTEAF
v_call: TRBV24-1; cdr3_aa: ATSEMTGGSYNEQF
v_call: TRBV11-2; cdr3_aa: ASSLEAAGVVGDEQF